Following are 12 T cell receptor beta chains from one sample sequenced in a study of blood T cell repertoires in COVID-19. The method was immunoSEQ multiplex PCR; TCRdb's version includes in-frame clones alone and lacks a portion of them. The sample has about 51,000 clones; 85% to 90% are singletons. What was sequenced was peripheral blood. The origin of the receptors is an elderly man with active COVID-19.

The V gene is TRBV30, the J gene TRBJ1-6; possibly TRBD1 for D (6 bases). V lost 3 bases, J lost 7 bases, and 10 bases lay in between. The CDR3 loop spans 13 amino acids. The germline V gene has CDR1 GTSNPN and CDR2 SVGIG (reference sequence). The CDR3 sequence is CAWRSQGNSPLHF. CDR3 in DNA: TGTGCCTGGAGATCACAGGGCAATTCACCCCTCCACTTT.

This clone was seen only once. V gene TRBV30 combines with J gene TRBJ1-4; D not certain. Looked up from germline, CDR1 is GTSNPN and CDR2 is SVGIG (reference sequence). This CDR3 has 17 residues. Trimming shortened V by 2 bases and J by 3 bases, and 19 bases separated the two germline ends. Here the CDR3 DNA reads TGTGCCTGGAGTCCGTCGATGATGGTCACGGCTAATGAAAAACTGTTTTTT. It is translated as CAWSPSMMVTANEKLFF.

V and J are TRBV18 and TRBJ1-1; D might be TRBD1 (5 bases). Germline CDR1 is KGHSH and CDR2 is LQKENI. Trimming took 4 bases from V and 2 from J, leaving 11 bases between them. CDR3 size: 14 residues. As DNA, the CDR3 is TGTGCCAGCTCACAGGGGACTACAAACACTGAAGCTTTCTTT. Protein sequence: CASSQGTTNTEAFF.

The rearrangement links TRBV6-6 to TRBJ2-2; tentative D call: TRBD2 (5 bases). Germline values: CDR1 MNHNY, CDR2 SVGAGI (reference sequence). The CDR3 extends over 16 amino acids. Trimming removed 6 bases from V and 3 bases from J, with 17 bases in between. In DNA form, the CDR3 reads TGTGCCAGCAGAGGTAAAACTGCGGGTGACACCGGGGAGCTGTTTTTT. Amino acid sequence: CASRGKTAGDTGELFF.

The chain recombines TRBV7-3 with TRBJ2-7, with 9 nucleotides matching TRBD2. Germline CDR1 reads SGHTA; CDR2 reads FQGTGA. The CDR3 is made up of 19 amino acids. The V and J ends lost 3 bases and 4 bases, in that order; junction bases with no gene match: 19. CDR3 residues: CASSLEALAGYFRLYEQYF. The CDR3 nucleotides are TGTGCCAGCAGCTTGGAGGCACTAGCGGGTTACTTTAGGTTGTACGAGCAGTACTTC. The full variable domain, with the rest looked up from reference TRBV7-3 and TRBJ2-7, is GAGVSQTPSNKVTEKGKYVELRCDPISGHTALYWYRQSLGQGPEFLIYFQGTGAADDSGLPNDRFFAVRPEGSVSTLKIQRTERGDSAVYLCASSLEALAGYFRLYEQYFGPGTRLTVT.

This clone was seen a handful of times. The genes are TRBV6-2 or TRBV6-3 and TRBJ2-5, with D uncertain. Deletions cut 0 bases from V and 2 bases from J, with 10 bases between. The CDR3 consists of 15 residues. Germline CDR1 and CDR2: MNHEY and SVGEGT. DNA for the CDR3: TGTGCCAGCAGTTACTCGGCGGCAGATCAAGAGACCCAGTACTTC. Its translation: CASSYSAADQETQYF.

The chain couples TRBV18 to TRBJ1-2, with D unresolved. The germline CDR1 and CDR2 sequences are KGHSH and LQKENI. Trimming shortened V by 6 bases and J by 0 bases, and 14 bases separated the two germline ends. The CDR3 totals 15 residues. CDR3 nucleotides: TGTGCCAGCTCGGATCTGACTGCTACTAACTATGGCTACACCTTC. Residues: CASSDLTATNYGYTF.

This clone was detected once. This chain links TRBV19 with TRBJ2-7, with 7 positions matching TRBD2. The germline V gene encodes CDR1 LNHDA and CDR2 SQIVND (reference sequence). The CDR3 spans 16 residues. V was clipped by 6 bases and J by 6 bases; unmatched bases: 17. The CDR3 sequence: CASSHGRAGARGEQYF. For the CDR3, the DNA is TGTGCCAGTAGCCATGGCAGGGCGGGAGCCCGGGGCGAGCAGTACTTC.

A single count supports this clone. This chain joins TRBV18 and TRBJ1-2; TRBD1 agrees at 8 bases. Germline V gives CDR1 KGHSH, CDR2 LQKENI. This CDR3 comprises 14 residues. The V and J ends lost 2 bases and 4 bases, in that order; junction bases with no gene match: 3. DNA of the CDR3: TGTGCCAGCTCACCAGTGACAGGGGCCTATGGCTACACCTTC. It is translated as CASSPVTGAYGYTF. Together with reference TRBV18 and TRBJ1-2, the CDR3 gives the full variable domain: NAGVMQNPRHLVRRRGQEARLRCSPMKGHSHVYWYRQLPEEGLKFMVYLQKENIIDESGMPKERFSAEFPKEGPSILRIQQVVRGDSAAYFCASSPVTGAYGYTFGSGTRLTVV.

The rearrangement uses TRBV3-1 (or the pseudogene TRBV3-2) and TRBJ2-5, with D unclear. V lost 1 base and J 2 bases, leaving 11 bases between the germline ends. From germline, CDR1 is LGHDT and CDR2 YNNKEL (reference sequence). The CDR3 spans 15 residues. The CDR3 DNA reads TGTGCCAGCAGCCAAGGGTCCGGGTCGCAAGAGACCCAGTACTTC. Its protein product is CASSQGSGSQETQYF.

The J gene is TRBJ1-5, the V gene TRBV2; D might be TRBD1 (5 bases). The V end lost 7 bases, the J end lost 4 bases, and 14 bases lay between the germline ends. From germline, CDR1 is SNHLY and CDR2 FYNNEI. The CDR3 runs to 14 residues. The CDR3 sequence: CASKLTDSNQPQHF. CDR3 coding DNA: TGTGCCAGCAAGCTAACAGACAGTAATCAGCCCCAGCATTTT.

The V call is TRBV7-2, the J call TRBJ2-5; 7 bases agree with TRBD2. CDR3 length equals 16 residues. Germline V lookup: CDR1 SGHTA, CDR2 FQGNSA. Trimming removed 2 bases from V and 2 bases from J; junction bases left unmatched: 8. The CDR3 is CASSLTRASGQETQYF. CDR3 nucleotide sequence: TGTGCCAGCAGCTTAACTCGGGCTAGCGGACAAGAGACCCAGTACTTC. Full variable domain (missing parts from reference TRBV7-2 and TRBJ2-5): GAGVSQSPSNKVTEKGKDVELRCDPISGHTALYWYRQSLGQGLEFLIYFQGNSAPDKSGLPSDRFSAERTGGSVSTLTIQRTQQEDSAVYLCASSLTRASGQETQYFGPGTRLLVL.